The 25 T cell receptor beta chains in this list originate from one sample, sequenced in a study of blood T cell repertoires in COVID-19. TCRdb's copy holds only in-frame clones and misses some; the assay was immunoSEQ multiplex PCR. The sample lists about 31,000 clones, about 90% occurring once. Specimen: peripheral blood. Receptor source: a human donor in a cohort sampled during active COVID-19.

The CDR3 is CASLLLGTGPYGYTF. The DNA of the CDR3 is TGTGCCAGCCTACTTCTAGGGACAGGCCCCTATGGCTACACCTTC. The chain joins TRBV2 to TRBJ1-2, with TRBD1 identical over 8 bases. The germline gives CDR1 SNHLY, CDR2 FYNNEI. This CDR3 comprises 15 residues. J gave up 4 bases and V 8 bases, and 12 bases lay outside the gene matches.

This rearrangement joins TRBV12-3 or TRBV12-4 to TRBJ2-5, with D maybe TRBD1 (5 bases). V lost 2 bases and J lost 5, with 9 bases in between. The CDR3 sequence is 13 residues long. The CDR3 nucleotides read TGTGCCAGCAGTTTAACAGGATTGGAGACCCAGTACTTC. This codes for CASSLTGLETQYF.

CDR3 coding DNA: TGTGCCAGCAGCGCCGGGGAGCGCCCCTCCTACGAGCAGTACGTC. It yields the protein CASSAGERPSYEQYV. The chain joins TRBV5-4 to TRBJ2-7; the D gene is possibly TRBD2 (5 bases). This CDR3 has 15 residues. V was pared by 4 bases and J by 0 bases, with 14 bases between. CDR1 is SGHNT and CDR2 is YYREEE in the germline V gene (reference sequence).

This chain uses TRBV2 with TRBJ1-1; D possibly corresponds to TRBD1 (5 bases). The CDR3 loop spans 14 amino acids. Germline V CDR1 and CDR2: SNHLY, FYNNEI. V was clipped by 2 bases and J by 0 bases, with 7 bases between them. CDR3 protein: CASSEQGMNTEAFF. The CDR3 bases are TGTGCCAGCAGTGAACAGGGCATGAACACTGAAGCTTTCTTT.

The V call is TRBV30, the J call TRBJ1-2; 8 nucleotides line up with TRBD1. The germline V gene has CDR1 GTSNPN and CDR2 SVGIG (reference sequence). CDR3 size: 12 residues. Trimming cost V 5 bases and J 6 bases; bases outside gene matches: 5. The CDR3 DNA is TGTGCCTGGGCCAGGGGGCGAAATGGCTACACCTTC. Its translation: CAWARGRNGYTF.

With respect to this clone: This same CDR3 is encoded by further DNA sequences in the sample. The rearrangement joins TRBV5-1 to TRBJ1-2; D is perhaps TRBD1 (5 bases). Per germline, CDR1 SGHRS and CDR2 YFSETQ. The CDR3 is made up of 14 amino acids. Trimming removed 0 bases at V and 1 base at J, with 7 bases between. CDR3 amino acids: CASSLDQGNYGYTF. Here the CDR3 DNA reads TGCGCCAGCAGCTTGGATCAGGGTAACTATGGCTACACCTTC.

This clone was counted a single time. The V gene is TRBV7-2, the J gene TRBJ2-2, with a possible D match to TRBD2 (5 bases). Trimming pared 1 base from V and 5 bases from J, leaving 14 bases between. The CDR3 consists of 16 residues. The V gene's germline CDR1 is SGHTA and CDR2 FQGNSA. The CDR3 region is CASSLGSSPATGELFF. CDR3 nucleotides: TGTGCCAGCAGCTTAGGGTCTAGCCCGGCTACCGGGGAGCTGTTTTTT.

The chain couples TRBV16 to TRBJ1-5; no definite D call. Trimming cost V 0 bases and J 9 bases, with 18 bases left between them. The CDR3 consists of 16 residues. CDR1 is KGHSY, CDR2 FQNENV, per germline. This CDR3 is CASSQSAPGGGWPQHF. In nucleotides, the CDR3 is TGTGCCAGCAGCCAATCTGCGCCGGGAGGTGGATGGCCCCAGCATTTT.

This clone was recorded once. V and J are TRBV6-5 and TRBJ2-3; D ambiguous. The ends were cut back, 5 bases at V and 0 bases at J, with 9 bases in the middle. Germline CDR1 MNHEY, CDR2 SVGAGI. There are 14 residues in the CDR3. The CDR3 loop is CASSHPGSTDTQYF. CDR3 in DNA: TGTGCCAGCAGTCACCCCGGTAGCACAGATACGCAGTATTTT.

The CDR3: CASSQRGGGSPLHF. The CDR3 DNA reads TGTGCCAGCAGTCAACGGGGAGGGGGTTCACCCCTCCACTTT. The rearrangement links TRBV7-8 to TRBJ1-6; D is perhaps TRBD1 (6 bases). Trimming removed 6 bases at V and 9 bases at J, with 15 bases between. Germline loops: CDR1 SGHVS, CDR2 FQNEAQ. The CDR3 runs to 14 residues.

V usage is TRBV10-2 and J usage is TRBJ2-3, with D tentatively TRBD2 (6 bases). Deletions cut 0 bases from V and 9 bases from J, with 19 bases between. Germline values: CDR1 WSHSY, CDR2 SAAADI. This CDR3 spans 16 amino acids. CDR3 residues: CASSESMLQGGRTQYF. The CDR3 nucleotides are TGCGCCAGCAGTGAGTCGATGCTCCAGGGAGGTAGAACGCAGTATTTT.

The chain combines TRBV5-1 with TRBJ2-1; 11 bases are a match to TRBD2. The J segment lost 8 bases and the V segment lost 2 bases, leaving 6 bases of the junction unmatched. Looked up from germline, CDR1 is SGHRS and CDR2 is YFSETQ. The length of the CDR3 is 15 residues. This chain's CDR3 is CASSFSGGAGDEQFF. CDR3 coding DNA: TGCGCCAGCAGCTTTAGCGGGGGGGCCGGGGATGAGCAGTTCTTC.

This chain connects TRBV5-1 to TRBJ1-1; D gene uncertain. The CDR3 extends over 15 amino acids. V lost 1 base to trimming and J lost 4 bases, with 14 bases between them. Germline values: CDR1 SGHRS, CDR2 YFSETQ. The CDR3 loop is CASSLPMGRVTEAFF. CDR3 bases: TGCGCCAGCAGCTTGCCCATGGGTCGGGTCACTGAAGCTTTCTTT.

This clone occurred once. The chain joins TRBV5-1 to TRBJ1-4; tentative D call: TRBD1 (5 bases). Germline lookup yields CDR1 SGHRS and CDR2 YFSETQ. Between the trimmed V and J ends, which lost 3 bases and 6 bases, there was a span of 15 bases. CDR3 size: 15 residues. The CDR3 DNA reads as TGCGCCAGCAGCTCTGTTTCGGGGGTTTATGAAAAACTGTTTTTT. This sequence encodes CASSSVSGVYEKLFF.

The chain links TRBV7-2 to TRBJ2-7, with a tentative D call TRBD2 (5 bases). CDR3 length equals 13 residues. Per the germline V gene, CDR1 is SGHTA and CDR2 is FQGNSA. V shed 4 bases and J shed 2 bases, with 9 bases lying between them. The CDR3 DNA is TGTGCCAGCAGCTCCCGGGAAGCCTACGAGCAGTACGTC. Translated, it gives CASSSREAYEQYV.

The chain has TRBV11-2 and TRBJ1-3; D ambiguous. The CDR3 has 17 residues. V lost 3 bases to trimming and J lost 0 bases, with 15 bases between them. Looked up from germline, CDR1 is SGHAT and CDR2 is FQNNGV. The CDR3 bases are TGTGCCAGCAGCTTCCCCTCAGGTTTGGGCTCTGGAAACACCATATATTTT. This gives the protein CASSFPSGLGSGNTIYF.

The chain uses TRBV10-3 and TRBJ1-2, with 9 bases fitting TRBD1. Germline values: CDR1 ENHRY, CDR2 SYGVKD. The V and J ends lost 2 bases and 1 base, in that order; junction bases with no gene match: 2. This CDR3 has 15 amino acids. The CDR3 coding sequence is TGTGCCATCAGTGAGACGGGACAGGGTAACTATGGCTACACCTTC. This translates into CAISETGQGNYGYTF.

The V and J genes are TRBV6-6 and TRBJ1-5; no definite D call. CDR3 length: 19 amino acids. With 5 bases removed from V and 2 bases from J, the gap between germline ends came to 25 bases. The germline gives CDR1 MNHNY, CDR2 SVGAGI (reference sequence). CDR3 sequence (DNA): TGTGCCAGCAGTCCTTCACCCTATTCGCAGGCGGGAGGCAATCAGCCCCAGCATTTT. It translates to CASSPSPYSQAGGNQPQHF.

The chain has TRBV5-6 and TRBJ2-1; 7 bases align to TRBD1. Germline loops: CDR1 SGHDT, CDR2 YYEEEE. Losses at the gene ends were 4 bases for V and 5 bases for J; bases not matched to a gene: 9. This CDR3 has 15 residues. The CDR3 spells CASSEDRSRNNEQFF. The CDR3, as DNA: TGTGCCAGCAGCGAGGACAGGTCTAGGAACAATGAGCAGTTCTTC.

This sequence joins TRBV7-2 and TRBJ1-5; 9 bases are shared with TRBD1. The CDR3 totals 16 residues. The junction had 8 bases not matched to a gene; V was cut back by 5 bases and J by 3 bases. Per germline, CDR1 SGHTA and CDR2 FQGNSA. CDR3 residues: CASSAGTGFLNQPQHF. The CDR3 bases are TGTGCCAGCAGCGCCGGGACAGGGTTCCTCAATCAGCCCCAGCATTTT.

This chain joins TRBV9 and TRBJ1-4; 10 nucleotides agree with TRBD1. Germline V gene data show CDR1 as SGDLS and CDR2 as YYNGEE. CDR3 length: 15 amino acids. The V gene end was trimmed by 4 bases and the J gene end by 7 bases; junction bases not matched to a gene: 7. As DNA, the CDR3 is TGTGCCAGCAGCCGAACGACAGGGGGCTCTGAAAAACTGTTTTTT. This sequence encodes CASSRTTGGSEKLFF.

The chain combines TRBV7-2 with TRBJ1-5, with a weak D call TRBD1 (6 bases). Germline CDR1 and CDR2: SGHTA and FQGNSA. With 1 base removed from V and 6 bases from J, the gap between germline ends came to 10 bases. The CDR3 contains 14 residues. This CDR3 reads CASSLGGPAQPQHF. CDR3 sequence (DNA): TGTGCCAGCAGCTTAGGGGGGCCGGCTCAGCCCCAGCATTTT. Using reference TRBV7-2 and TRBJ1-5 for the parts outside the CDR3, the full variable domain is GAGVSQSPSNKVTEKGKDVELRCDPISGHTALYWYRQSLGQGLEFLIYFQGNSAPDKSGLPSDRFSAERTGGSVSTLTIQRTQQEDSAVYLCASSLGGPAQPQHFGDGTRLSIL.

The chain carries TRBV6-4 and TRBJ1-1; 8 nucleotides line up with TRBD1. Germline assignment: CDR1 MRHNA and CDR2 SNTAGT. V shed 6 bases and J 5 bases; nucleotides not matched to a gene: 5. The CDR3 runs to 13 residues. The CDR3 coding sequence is TGTGCCAGCAGCCAACAGGGGGGGACTGAAGCTTTCTTT. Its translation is CASSQQGGTEAFF.

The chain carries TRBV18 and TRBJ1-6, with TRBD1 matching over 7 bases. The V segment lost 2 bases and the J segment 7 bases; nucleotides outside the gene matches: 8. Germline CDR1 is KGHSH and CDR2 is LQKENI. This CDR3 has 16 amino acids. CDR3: CASSPEGTANNSPLHF. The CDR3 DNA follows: TGTGCCAGCTCACCAGAAGGGACAGCGAACAATTCACCCCTCCACTTT.

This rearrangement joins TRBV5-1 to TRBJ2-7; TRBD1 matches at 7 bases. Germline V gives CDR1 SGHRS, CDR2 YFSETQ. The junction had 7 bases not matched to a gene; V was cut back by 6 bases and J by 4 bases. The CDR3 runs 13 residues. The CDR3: CASNRYRGYEQYV. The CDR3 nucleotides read TGCGCCAGCAACCGGTACAGGGGTTACGAGCAGTACGTC.